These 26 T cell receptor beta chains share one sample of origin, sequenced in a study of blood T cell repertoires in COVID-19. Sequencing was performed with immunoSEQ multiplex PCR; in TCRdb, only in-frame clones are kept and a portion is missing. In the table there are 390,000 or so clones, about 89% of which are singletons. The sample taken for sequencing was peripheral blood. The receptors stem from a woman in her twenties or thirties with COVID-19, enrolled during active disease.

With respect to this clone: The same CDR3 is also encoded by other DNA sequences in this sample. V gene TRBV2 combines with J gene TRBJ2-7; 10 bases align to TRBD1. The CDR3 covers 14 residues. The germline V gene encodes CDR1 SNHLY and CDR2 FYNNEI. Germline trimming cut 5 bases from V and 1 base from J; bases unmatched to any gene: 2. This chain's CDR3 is CASSPGQGSYEQYF. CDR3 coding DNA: TGTGCCAGCAGTCCGGGACAGGGGTCCTACGAGCAGTACTTC.

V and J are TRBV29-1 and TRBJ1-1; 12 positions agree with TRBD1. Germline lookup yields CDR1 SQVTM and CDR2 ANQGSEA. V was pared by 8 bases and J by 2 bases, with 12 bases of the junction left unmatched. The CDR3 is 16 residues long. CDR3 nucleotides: TGCAGCACAGGGACAGGGGGCTTCGTCAAAAACACTGAAGCTTTCTTT. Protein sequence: CSTGTGGFVKNTEAFF.

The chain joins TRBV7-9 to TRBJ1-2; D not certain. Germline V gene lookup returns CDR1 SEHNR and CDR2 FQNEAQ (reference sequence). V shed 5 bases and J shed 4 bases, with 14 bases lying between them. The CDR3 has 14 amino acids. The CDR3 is CASSPGREVYGYTF. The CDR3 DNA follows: TGTGCCAGCAGCCCTGGTAGGGAGGTCTATGGCTACACCTTC.

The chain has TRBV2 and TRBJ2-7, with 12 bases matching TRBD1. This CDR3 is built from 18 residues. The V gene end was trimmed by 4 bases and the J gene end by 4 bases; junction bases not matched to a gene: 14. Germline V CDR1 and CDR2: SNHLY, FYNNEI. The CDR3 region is CASSVIVPGQGAQYEQYF. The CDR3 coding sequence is TGTGCCAGCAGTGTAATCGTACCGGGACAGGGGGCGCAATACGAGCAGTACTTC. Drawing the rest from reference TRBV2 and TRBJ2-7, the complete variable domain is EPEVTQTPSHQVTQMGQEVILRCVPISNHLYFYWYRQILGQKVEFLVSFYNNEISEKSEIFDDQFSVERPDGSNFTLKIRSTKLEDSAMYFCASSVIVPGQGAQYEQYFGPGTRLTVT.

The CDR3 loop reads CASSTDREEKLFF. For the CDR3, the DNA is TGTGCCAGCAGTACGGACAGGGAGGAAAAACTGTTTTTT. The chain couples TRBV12-3 or TRBV12-4 to TRBJ1-4, with TRBD1 matching 8 bases. The CDR3 runs 13 residues. Trimming cost V 5 bases and J 8 bases; bases outside gene matches: 4.

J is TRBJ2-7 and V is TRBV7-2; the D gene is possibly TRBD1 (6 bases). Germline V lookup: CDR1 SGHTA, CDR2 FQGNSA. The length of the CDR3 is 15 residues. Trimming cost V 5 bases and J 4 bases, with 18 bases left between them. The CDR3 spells CASSQASDSQYEQYF. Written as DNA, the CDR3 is TGTGCCAGCAGCCAAGCTTCGGACAGCCAGTACGAGCAGTACTTC.

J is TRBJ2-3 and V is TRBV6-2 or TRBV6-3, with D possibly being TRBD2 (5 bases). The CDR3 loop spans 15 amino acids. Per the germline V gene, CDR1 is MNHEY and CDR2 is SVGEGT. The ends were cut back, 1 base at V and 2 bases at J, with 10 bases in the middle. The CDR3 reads CASSYFRAATDTQYF. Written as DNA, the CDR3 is TGTGCCAGCAGTTACTTTAGAGCGGCCACAGATACGCAGTATTTT.

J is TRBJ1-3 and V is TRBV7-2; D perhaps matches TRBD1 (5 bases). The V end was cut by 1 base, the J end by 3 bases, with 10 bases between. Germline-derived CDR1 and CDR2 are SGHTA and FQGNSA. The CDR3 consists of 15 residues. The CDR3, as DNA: TGTGCCAGCAGCTTAGGCCCAGGGAATGGAAACACCATATATTTT. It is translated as CASSLGPGNGNTIYF. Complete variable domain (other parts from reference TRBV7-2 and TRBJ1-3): GAGVSQSPSNKVTEKGKDVELRCDPISGHTALYWYRQSLGQGLEFLIYFQGNSAPDKSGLPSDRFSAERTGGSVSTLTIQRTQQEDSAVYLCASSLGPGNGNTIYFGEGSWLTVV.

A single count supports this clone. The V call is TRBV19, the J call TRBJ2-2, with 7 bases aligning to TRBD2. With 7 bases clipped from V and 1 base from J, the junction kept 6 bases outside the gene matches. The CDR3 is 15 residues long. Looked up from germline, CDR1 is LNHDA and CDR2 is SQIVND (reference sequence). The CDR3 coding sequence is TGTGCCAGTAACATGGGGGGGAGGAACACCGGGGAGCTGTTTTTT. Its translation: CASNMGGRNTGELFF.

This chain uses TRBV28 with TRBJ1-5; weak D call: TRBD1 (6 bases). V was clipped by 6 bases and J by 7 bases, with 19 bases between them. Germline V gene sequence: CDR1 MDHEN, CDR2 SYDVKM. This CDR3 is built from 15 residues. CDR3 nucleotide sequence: TGTGCCAGCAGCTGGGACATATCCGCTGGGCAGCCCCAGCATTTT. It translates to CASSWDISAGQPQHF.

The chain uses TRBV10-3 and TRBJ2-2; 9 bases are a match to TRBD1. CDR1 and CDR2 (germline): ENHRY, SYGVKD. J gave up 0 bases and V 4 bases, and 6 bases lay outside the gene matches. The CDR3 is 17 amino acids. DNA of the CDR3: TGTGCCATCAGTGCTAACAGGGGGCTGACGAACACCGGGGAGCTGTTTTTT. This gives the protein CAISANRGLTNTGELFF.

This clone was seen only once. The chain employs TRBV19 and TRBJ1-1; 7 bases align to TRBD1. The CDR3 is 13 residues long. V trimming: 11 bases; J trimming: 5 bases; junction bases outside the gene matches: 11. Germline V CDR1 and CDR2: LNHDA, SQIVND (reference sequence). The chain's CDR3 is CACGTGEGTEAFF. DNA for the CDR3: TGTGCCTGTGGTACAGGGGAGGGGACTGAAGCTTTCTTT.

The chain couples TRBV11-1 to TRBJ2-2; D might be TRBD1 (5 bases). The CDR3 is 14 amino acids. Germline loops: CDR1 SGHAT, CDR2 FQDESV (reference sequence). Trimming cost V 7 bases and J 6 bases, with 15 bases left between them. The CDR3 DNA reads TGTGCCAGCACCGACCAATGGGGCGCCGGGGAGCTGTTTTTT. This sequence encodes CASTDQWGAGELFF.

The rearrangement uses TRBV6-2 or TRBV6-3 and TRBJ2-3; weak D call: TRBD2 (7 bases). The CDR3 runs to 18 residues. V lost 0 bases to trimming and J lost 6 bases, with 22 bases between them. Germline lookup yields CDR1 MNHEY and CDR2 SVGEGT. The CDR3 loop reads CASSYSGSGGLTPDTQYF. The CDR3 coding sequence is TGTGCCAGCAGTTACTCCGGCTCCGGGGGGCTCACGCCCGATACGCAGTATTTT.

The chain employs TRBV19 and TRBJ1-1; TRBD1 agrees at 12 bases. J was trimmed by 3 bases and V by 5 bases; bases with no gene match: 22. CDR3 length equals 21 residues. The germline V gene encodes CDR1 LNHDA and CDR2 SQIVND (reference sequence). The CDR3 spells CASSALYGTGGQTGRDTEAFF. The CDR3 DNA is TGTGCCAGTAGTGCCCTTTATGGGACAGGGGGCCAGACGGGTAGGGACACTGAAGCTTTCTTT.

The CDR3 DNA follows: TGTGCCAGCTCACCACAAACAGGGGATAACACTGAAGCTTTCTTT. Protein sequence: CASSPQTGDNTEAFF. This chain uses TRBV18 with TRBJ1-1; TRBD1 aligns across 7 bases. Looked up from germline, CDR1 is KGHSH and CDR2 is LQKENI. V lost 1 base to trimming and J lost 2 bases; unmatched junction nucleotides: 4. The CDR3 consists of 15 residues.

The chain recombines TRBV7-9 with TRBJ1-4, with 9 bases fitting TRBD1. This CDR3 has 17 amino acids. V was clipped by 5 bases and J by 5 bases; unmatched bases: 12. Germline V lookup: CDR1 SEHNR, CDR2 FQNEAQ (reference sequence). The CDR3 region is CASSIGRGQGKNEKLFF. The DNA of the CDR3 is TGTGCCAGCAGCATAGGTCGGGGACAGGGAAAGAATGAAAAACTGTTTTTT.

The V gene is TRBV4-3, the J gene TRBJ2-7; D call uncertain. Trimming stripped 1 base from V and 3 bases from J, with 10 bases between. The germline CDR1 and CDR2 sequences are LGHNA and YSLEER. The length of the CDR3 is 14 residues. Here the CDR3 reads CASSQGLEYYEQYF. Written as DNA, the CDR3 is TGCGCCAGCAGCCAAGGCTTGGAGTACTACGAGCAGTACTTC.

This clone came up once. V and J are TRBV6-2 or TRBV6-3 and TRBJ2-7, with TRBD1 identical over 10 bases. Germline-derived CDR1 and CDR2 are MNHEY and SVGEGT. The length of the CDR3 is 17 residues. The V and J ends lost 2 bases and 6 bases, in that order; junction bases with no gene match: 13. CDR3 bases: TGTGCCAGCAGTTACCCTCAGACCGGGACAGGGGCTGGCGAGCAGTACGTC. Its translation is CASSYPQTGTGAGEQYV.

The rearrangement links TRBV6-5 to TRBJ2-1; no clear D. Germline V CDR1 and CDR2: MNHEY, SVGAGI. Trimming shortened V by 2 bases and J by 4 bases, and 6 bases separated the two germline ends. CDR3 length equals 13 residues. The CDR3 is CASSYAYYNEQFF. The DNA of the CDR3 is TGTGCCAGCAGTTACGCCTATTACAATGAGCAGTTCTTC.

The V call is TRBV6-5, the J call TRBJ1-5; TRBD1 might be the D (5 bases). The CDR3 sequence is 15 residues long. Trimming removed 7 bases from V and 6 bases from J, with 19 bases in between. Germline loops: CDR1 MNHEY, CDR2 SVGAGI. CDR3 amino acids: CASKSTWDGSQPQHF. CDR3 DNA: TGTGCCAGCAAATCAACTTGGGACGGGAGTCAGCCCCAGCATTTT.

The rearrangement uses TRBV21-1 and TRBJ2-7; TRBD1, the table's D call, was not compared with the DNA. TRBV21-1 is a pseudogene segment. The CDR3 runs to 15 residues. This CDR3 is CASRPRDRVYYEQYV. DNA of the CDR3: TGTGCCAGCAGGCCCCGGGACAGGGTCTATTACGAGCAGTACGTC.

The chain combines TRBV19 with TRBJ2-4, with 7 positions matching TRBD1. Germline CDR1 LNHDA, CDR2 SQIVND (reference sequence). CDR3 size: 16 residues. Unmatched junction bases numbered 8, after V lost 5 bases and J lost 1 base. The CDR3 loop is CASSARGLEAKNIQYF. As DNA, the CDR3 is TGTGCCAGTAGTGCTAGGGGGCTGGAGGCCAAAAACATTCAGTACTTC.

CDR3: CASSVGSGVSYEQYF. CDR3 DNA: TGTGCCAGCAGCGTAGGGTCAGGGGTCTCGTACGAGCAGTACTTC. The chain recombines TRBV9 with TRBJ2-7; D may be TRBD1 (6 bases). V lost 0 bases to trimming and J lost 4 bases, with 14 bases between them. Germline V gives CDR1 SGDLS, CDR2 YYNGEE. The CDR3 totals 15 residues.

The CDR3 DNA reads as TGCGCCGTTTCTAGCGGGGGTTCCACAGCACAAGAGACCCAGTACTTC. As protein: CAVSSGGSTAQETQYF. The chain carries TRBV5-1 and TRBJ2-5, with 10 bases identical to TRBD2. V lost 10 bases, J lost 2 bases, and 14 bases stayed unmatched. Germline CDR1 is SGHRS and CDR2 is YFSETQ. The CDR3 is made up of 16 amino acids.

The DNA for the CDR3 is TGTGCCAGCAGCCAATCATGGGGCACTGGAAACACCATATATTTT. It yields the protein CASSQSWGTGNTIYF. The V and J genes are TRBV3-1 (or the pseudogene TRBV3-2) and TRBJ1-3; the D gene is possibly TRBD1 (5 bases). The germline V and J ends were trimmed by 2 bases and 2 bases, with 10 bases remaining between them. Per germline, CDR1 LGHDT and CDR2 YNNKEL (reference sequence). The CDR3 length is 15 residues.